The 3 T cell receptor beta chains presented below share a single source sample, sequenced in a study of blood T cell repertoires in COVID-19. Assay: immunoSEQ multiplex PCR; the TCRdb copy retains only in-frame clones and omits some. The sample consists of about 200,000 clones, about 86% of them appearing once. The source material was peripheral blood. These receptors all stem from a woman between 50 and 59 years old with COVID-19, enrolled during active disease.

This clone was counted ten times or more. The J gene is TRBJ2-3, the V gene TRBV19; 9 nucleotides match TRBD2. Germline assignment: CDR1 LNHDA and CDR2 SQIVND (reference sequence). J lost 6 bases, V lost 6 bases, and 16 bases had no gene match. This CDR3 region has 17 residues. CDR3 coding DNA: TGTGCCAGTAGCCCCATGCCCCTGGCGGGGGGGCCGGATACGCAGTATTTT. Amino acid sequence: CASSPMPLAGGPDTQYF.

The chain joins TRBV3-1 (or the pseudogene TRBV3-2) to TRBJ2-2; D call uncertain. This CDR3 spans 14 amino acids. Germline V gene data show CDR1 as LGHDT and CDR2 as YNNKEL (reference sequence). Trimming shortened V by 0 bases and J by 1 base, and 3 bases separated the two germline ends. CDR3 sequence: CASSQDQNTGELFF. The DNA for the CDR3 is TGTGCCAGCAGCCAAGACCAGAACACCGGGGAGCTGTTTTTT.

The rearrangement links TRBV24-1 to TRBJ2-2, with 9 bases fitting TRBD2. Germline-derived CDR1 and CDR2 are KGHDR and SFDVKD. Losses at the gene ends were 5 bases for V and 6 bases for J; bases not matched to a gene: 6. The CDR3 is made up of 15 amino acids. The CDR3 loop is CATSAAGGRAGELFF. DNA of the CDR3: TGTGCCACCAGTGCGGCGGGGGGGCGCGCCGGGGAGCTGTTTTTT.